These T cell receptor beta chains were read from a single sample in a study of shared clonotypes between healthy human individuals. TCRdb's copy holds only in-frame clones and misses some; the assay was immunoSEQ multiplex PCR. The sample shows roughly 1,800,000 clones, around 96% of them seen only once. The sequencing input was naive CD8+ T cells sorted from blood. These receptors came from a man between 18 and 35 years old in good health. CDR3s include the opening cysteine and the closing phenylalanine or tryptophan. The order of the fields is V gene, clone size, D gene, J gene, CDR3 protein, CDR3 DNA. D genes are given only for firm matches. The size of a clone is reported for some rows only, either as once, few or many, or as a class for expanded clones.

TRBV7-8,NA,NA,TRBJ2-1,CASSLSNLEQFF,TGTGCCAGCAGCTTAAGTAATCTCGAGCAGTTCTTC
TRBV7-2,NA,NA,TRBJ2-1,CASSSSAGSYNEQFF,TGTGCCAGCAGCTCAAGCGCGGGGTCCTACAATGAGCAGTTCTTC
TRBV5-4,NA,NA,TRBJ2-2,CASSFWGTGELFF,TGTGCCAGCAGCTTCTGGGGCACCGGGGAGCTGTTTTTT
TRBV10-2,NA,NA,TRBJ1-1,CASNQVPNTEAFF,TGCGCCAGCAACCAAGTACCGAACACTGAAGCTTTCTTT
TRBV19,once,NA,TRBJ1-1,CASSWGPEAFF,TGTGCCAGTAGTTGGGGCCCTGAAGCTTTCTTT
TRBV4-1,NA,NA,TRBJ2-5,CASSQGPLETQYF,TGCGCCAGCAGCCAAGGCCCATTGGAGACCCAGTACTTC
TRBV9,NA,NA,TRBJ2-7,CASSEDGPYTYEQYF,TGTGCCAGCAGCGAGGACGGACCCTATACCTACGAGCAGTACTTC
TRBV5-4,NA,TRBD1,TRBJ1-3,CASSRDRTGGDSATGNTIYF,TGTGCCAGCAGCCGTGATCGGACAGGGGGCGATTCGGCGACTGGAAACACCATATATTTT
TRBV6-5,NA,TRBD2,TRBJ2-1,CASSSSPSGAYNEQFF,TGTGCCAGCAGTTCCTCCCCTAGCGGGGCTTACAATGAGCAGTTCTTC
TRBV6-5,NA,NA,TRBJ1-1,CASSYLQGRGNTEAFF,TGTGCCAGCAGTTACTTGCAGGGGCGCGGGAACACTGAAGCTTTCTTT
TRBV5-6,NA,TRBD2,TRBJ2-7,CASSLGGGGPSEQYF,TGTGCCAGCAGCTTGGGTGGGGGAGGGCCCAGCGAGCAGTACTTC
TRBV15,NA,NA,TRBJ2-3,CATTRGGAADAQYF,TGTGCCACCACCAGAGGAGGGGCCGCCGATGCGCAGTATTTT
TRBV5-4,few,NA,TRBJ1-2,CASSLAKVSYGYTF,TGTGCCAGCAGCTTGGCGAAGGTTTCCTATGGCTACACCTTC
TRBV6-5,NA,NA,TRBJ2-7,CASSYGGSTYEQYF,TGTGCCAGCAGTTACGGAGGTTCCACCTACGAGCAGTACTTC
TRBV27,NA,TRBD1,TRBJ2-2,CASSISPGTGVTGELFF,TGTGCCAGCAGCATATCTCCGGGGACAGGGGTGACCGGGGAGCTGTTTTTT
TRBV30,NA,NA,TRBJ2-7,CAWSPLGLAYEQYF,TGTGCCTGGAGTCCCCTCGGACTTGCCTACGAGCAGTACTTC
TRBV19,NA,NA,TRBJ1-1,CASRVSNTEAFF,TGTGCCAGCCGGGTTAGCAACACTGAAGCTTTCTTT
TRBV5-4,NA,NA,TRBJ1-2,CASSYLARTNYGYTF,TGTGCCAGCAGTTACCTCGCCAGGACTAACTATGGCTACACCTTC
TRBV5-1,once,NA,TRBJ1-1,CASSGGGEDTEAFF,TGCGCCAGCTCAGGTGGAGGGGAGGACACTGAAGCTTTCTTT
TRBV4-3,NA,NA,TRBJ1-1,CASSQVGENTEAFF,TGCGCCAGCAGCCAAGTCGGGGAGAACACTGAAGCTTTCTTT
TRBV27,once,TRBD1,TRBJ2-7,CASRPGTGSYEQYF,TGTGCCAGCAGGCCCGGGACAGGGTCGTACGAGCAGTACTTC
TRBV11-2,NA,NA,TRBJ2-7,CASSLARPYEQYF,TGTGCCAGCAGCTTAGCTCGTCCCTACGAGCAGTACTTC
TRBV9,once,TRBD1,TRBJ1-2,CASSDRTGTNYGYTF,TGTGCCAGCAGCGATCGGACAGGGACTAACTATGGCTACACCTTC
TRBV7-9,NA,TRBD2,TRBJ2-7,CASSETSSYEQYF,TGTGCCAGCAGCGAGACTAGCAGCTACGAGCAGTACTTC
TRBV11-2,NA,NA,TRBJ2-5,CASSLGVGQLETQYF,TGTGCCAGCAGCTTAGGAGTAGGGCAGTTGGAGACCCAGTACTTC
TRBV7-2,NA,NA,TRBJ2-7,CASSPVGSLYEQYF,TGTGCCAGCAGCCCAGTGGGCAGCCTCTACGAGCAGTACTTC
TRBV5-8,NA,NA,TRBJ2-3,CASSVDKSYIRSGGTQYF,TGTGCCAGCAGCGTAGACAAAAGTTACATCCGTAGCGGAGGTACGCAGTATTTT
TRBV27,once,NA,TRBJ1-5,CASTTGGSNQPQHF,TGTGCCAGCACTACTGGGGGTAGCAATCAGCCCCAGCATTTT
TRBV7-8,NA,NA,TRBJ1-2,CASSFLGDGYTF,TGTGCCAGCAGCTTTTTGGGAGATGGCTACACCTTC
TRBV11-2,NA,NA,TRBJ1-3,CASSSPGSGNTIYF,TGTGCCAGCAGCTCCCCGGGCTCTGGAAACACCATATATTTT